Listed below are T cell receptor beta chains from one sample, sequenced in a study of OX40 agonist ivuxolimab in advanced cancers. The repertoire was sequenced with immunoSEQ multiplex PCR; TCRdb's copy has only in-frame clones and lacks some. The profile shows tens of thousands of clones, around four fifths of them singletons. Here the sequenced sample was CD4+ or CD8+ T cells sorted from blood, taken in a trial of the OX40 agonist ivuxolimab. These receptors were obtained from an adult with an advanced solid tumor such as melanoma, head and neck, liver or kidney cancer. The conserved cysteine and the conserved F or W are not part of the CDR3 here.

ASSFPSGDRTEQF | TRBJ2-1 | TRBV5-6
ASRDNRGVNTEAF | TRBJ1-1 | TRBV27
ASSLGPSNQPQH | TRBJ1-5 | TRBV7-9
ASSLQGAYQPQH | TRBJ1-5 | TRBV2
ASSYQGVSGNTIY | TRBJ1-3 | TRBV28
ASSMTGSTGELF | TRBJ2-2 | TRBV19
ASSYGGAVYETQY | TRBJ2-5 | TRBV6-5
ASSLEGQRQETQY | TRBJ2-5 | TRBV7-9
ASSLVGQGSSGNTIY | TRBJ1-3 | TRBV7-2
ASSFSGREGSSYEQY | TRBJ2-7 | TRBV28
AMRELNTEAF | TRBJ1-1 | TRBV10-3
ASSVGLDSNQPQH | TRBJ1-5 | TRBV9
ASSGQEYEQY | TRBJ2-7 | TRBV2
ASSPTAQGTDTQY | TRBJ2-3 | TRBV7-9
ASSSLGSETQY | TRBJ2-5 | TRBV7-9
ASSRESSNQPQH | TRBJ1-5 | TRBV18
ASSLGTSSGELF | TRBJ2-2 | TRBV5-4
ASSRGRSTNEKLF | TRBJ1-4 | TRBV14